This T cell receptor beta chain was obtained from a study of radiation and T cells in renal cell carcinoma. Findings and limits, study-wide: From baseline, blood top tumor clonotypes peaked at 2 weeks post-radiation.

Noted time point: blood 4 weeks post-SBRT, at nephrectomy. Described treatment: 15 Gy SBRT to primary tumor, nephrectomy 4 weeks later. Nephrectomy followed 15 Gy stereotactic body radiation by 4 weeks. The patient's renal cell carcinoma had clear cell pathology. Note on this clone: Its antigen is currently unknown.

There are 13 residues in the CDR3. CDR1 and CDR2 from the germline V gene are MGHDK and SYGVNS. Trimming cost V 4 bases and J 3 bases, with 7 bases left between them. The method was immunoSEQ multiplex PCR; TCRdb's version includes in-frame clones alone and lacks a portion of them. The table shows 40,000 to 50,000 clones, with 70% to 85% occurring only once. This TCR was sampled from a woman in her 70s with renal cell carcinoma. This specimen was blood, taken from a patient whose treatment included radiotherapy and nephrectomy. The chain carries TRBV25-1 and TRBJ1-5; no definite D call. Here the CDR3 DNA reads TGTGCCAGCAGTGGGTGTGACAATCAGCCCCAGCATTTT. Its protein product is CASSGCDNQPQHF.